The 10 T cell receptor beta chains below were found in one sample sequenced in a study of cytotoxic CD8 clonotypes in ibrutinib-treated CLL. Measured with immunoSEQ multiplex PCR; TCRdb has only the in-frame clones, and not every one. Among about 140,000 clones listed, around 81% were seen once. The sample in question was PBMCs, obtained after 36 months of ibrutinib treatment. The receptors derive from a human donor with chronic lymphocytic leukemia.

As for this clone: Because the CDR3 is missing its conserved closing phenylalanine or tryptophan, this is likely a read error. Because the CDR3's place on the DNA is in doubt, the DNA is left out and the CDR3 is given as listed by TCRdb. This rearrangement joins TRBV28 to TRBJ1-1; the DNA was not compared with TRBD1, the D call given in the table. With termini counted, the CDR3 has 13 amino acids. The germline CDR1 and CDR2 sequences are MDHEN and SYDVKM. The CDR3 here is CATTAGGTAGGLI.

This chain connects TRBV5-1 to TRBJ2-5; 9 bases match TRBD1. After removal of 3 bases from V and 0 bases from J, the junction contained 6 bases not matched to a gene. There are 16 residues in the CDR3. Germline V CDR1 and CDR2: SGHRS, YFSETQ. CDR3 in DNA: TGCGCCAGCAGCTCGGGGGGACAGGGCAACCAAGAGACCCAGTACTTC. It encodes CASSSGGQGNQETQYF.

Written as DNA, the CDR3 is TGTGCCCACACCCCGGCAGCCTCTAACTATGGCTACACCTTC. This translates into CAHTPAASNYGYTF. This chain connects TRBV10-3 to TRBJ1-2; D uncertain. Trimming left V 11 bases short and J 0 bases short, with 16 bases between. The CDR3 contains 14 residues. Germline-derived CDR1 and CDR2 are ENHRY and SYGVKD.

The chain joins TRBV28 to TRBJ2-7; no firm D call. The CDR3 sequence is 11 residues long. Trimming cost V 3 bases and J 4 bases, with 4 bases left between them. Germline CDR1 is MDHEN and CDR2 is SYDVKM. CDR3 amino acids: CASSLTYEQYF. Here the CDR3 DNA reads TGTGCCAGCAGTTTGACGTACGAGCAGTACTTC.

This chain's CDR3 is CASSPGGIETQYF. The CDR3 nucleotides read TGTGCCAGTAGTCCAGGAGGAATAGAGACCCAGTACTTC. The chain has TRBV19 and TRBJ2-5; D may be TRBD2 (5 bases). CDR1 is LNHDA and CDR2 is SQIVND in the germline V gene (reference sequence). The CDR3 runs 13 residues. Deletions cut 5 bases from V and 4 bases from J, with 11 bases between.

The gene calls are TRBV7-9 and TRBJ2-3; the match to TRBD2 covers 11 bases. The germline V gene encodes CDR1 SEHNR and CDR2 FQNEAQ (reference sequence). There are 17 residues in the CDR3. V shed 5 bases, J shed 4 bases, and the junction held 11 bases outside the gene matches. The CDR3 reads CASSLTTTSGSADTQYF. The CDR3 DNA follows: TGTGCCAGCAGCCTAACCACAACTAGCGGGAGCGCAGATACGCAGTATTTT.

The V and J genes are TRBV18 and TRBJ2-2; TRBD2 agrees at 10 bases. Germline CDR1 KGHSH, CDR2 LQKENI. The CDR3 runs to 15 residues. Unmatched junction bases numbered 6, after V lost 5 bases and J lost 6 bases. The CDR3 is CASSSSGGASGELFF. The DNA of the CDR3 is TGTGCCAGCTCATCAAGCGGGGGGGCCTCCGGGGAGCTGTTTTTT.

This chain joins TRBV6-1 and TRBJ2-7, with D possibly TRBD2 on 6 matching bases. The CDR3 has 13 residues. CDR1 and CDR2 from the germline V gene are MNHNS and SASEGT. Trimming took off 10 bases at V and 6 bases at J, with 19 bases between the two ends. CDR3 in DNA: TGTGCCATCGAACGGAGGGGCCAGTTCGAGCAGTACTTC. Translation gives CAIERRGQFEQYF.

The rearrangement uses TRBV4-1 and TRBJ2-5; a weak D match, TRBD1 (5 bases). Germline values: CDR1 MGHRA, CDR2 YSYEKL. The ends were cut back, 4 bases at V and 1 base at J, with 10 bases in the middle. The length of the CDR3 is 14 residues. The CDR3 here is CASSPGRVQETQYF. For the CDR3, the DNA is TGCGCCAGCAGCCCGGGCAGGGTCCAAGAGACCCAGTACTTC.

DNA of the CDR3: TGTGCCAGCAGTTTAGAGGGGGGACCCACCAATACGCAGTATTTT. Its protein product is CASSLEGGPTNTQYF. V gene TRBV28 combines with J gene TRBJ2-3; the D call may be TRBD1 or TRBD2 (6 bases each). Germline CDR1 and CDR2: MDHEN and SYDVKM. Deletions cut 2 bases from V and 7 bases from J, with 16 bases between. CDR3 length equals 15 residues.